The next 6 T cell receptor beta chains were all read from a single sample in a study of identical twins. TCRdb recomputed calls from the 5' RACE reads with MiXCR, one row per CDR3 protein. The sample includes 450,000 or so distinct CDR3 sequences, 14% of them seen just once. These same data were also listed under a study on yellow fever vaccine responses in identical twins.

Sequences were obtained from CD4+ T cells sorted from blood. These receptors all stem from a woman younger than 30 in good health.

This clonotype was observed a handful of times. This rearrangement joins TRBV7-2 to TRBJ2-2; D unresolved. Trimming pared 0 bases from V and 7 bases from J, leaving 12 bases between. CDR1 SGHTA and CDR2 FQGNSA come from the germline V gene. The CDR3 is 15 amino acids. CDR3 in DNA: TGTGCCAGCAGCTTAGCCAGGACCGCGGTCGGGGAGCTGTTTTTT. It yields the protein CASSLARTAVGELFF.

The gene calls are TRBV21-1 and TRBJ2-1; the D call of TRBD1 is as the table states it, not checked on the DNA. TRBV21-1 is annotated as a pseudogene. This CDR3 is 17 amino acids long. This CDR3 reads CASSGTLDRSSYNEQFF. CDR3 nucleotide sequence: TGTGCCAGCAGCGGGACCCTAGACAGGAGCTCCTACAATGAGCAGTTCTTC.

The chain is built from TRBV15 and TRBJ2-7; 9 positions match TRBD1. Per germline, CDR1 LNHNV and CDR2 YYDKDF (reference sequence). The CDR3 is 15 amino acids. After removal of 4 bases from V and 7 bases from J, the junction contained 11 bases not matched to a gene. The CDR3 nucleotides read TGTGCCACCAGCATTTGGGGACAGGGAGTAAAGGAGCAGTACTTC. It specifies CATSIWGQGVKEQYF. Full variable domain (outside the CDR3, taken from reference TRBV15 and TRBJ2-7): DAMVIQNPRYQVTQFGKPVTLSCSQTLNHNVMYWYQQKSSQAPKLLFHYYDKDFNNEADTPDNFQSRRPNTSFCFLDIRSPGLGDTAMYLCATSIWGQGVKEQYFGPGTRLTVT.

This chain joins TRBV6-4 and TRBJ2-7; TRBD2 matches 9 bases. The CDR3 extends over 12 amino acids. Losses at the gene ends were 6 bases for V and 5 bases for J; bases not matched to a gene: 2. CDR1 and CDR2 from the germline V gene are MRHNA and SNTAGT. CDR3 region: CASSPSGDEQYF. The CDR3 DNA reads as TGTGCCAGCAGCCCTAGCGGGGACGAGCAGTACTTC.

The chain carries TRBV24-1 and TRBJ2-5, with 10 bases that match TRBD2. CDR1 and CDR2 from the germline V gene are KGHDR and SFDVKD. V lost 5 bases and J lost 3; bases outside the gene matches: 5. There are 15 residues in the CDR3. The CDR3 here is CATSGRLAGEETQYF. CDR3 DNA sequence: TGTGCCACCAGTGGGAGGCTAGCGGGGGAAGAGACCCAGTACTTC.

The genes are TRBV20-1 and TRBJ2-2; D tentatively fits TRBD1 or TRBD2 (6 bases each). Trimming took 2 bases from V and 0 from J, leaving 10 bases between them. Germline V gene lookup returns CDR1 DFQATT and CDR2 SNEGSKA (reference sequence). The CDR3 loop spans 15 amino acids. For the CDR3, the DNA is TGCAGTGCTAGACGGGGGCAAACGAACACCGGGGAGCTGTTTTTT. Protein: CSARRGQTNTGELFF.